These 8 T cell receptor beta chains originate from one sample sequenced in a study of blood T cell repertoires in COVID-19. Method: immunoSEQ multiplex PCR; TCRdb's copy keeps in-frame clones and lacks some. The data contain about 140,000 clones, around 80% of them seen just once; the ten biggest clones take up over 7.5%. Sequencing was done on a sample of peripheral blood. These receptors were taken from an elderly woman in a cohort sampled during active or convalescent COVID-19.

With regard to this clone: A read error may produce the germline difference seen at one junction end. The J gene is TRBJ1-2, the V gene TRBV5-1, with TRBD1 matching 8 bases. Germline CDR1 SGHRS, CDR2 YFSETQ. The CDR3 length is 14 residues. The CDR3 loop reads CVSSLDGTGYGYTF. The CDR3 DNA sequence: TGCGTCAGCAGCTTGGACGGGACAGGCTATGGCTACACCTTC.

The chain combines TRBV7-3 with TRBJ1-1, with D uncertain. The germline V and J ends were trimmed by 6 bases and 1 base, with 9 bases remaining between them. This CDR3 contains 13 residues. Germline loops: CDR1 SGHTA, CDR2 FQGTGA. The CDR3 loop is CASSSNSNTEAFF. CDR3 coding DNA: TGTGCCAGCAGTTCAAATTCGAACACTGAAGCTTTCTTT.

The genes are TRBV5-1 and TRBJ1-4; D is unclear. Germline V gene lookup returns CDR1 SGHRS and CDR2 YFSETQ. This CDR3 has 14 residues. V dropped 9 bases and J dropped 0 bases, with 12 bases sitting between them. The CDR3 bases are TGCGCCACCAAAACAGACACAACTAATGAAAAACTGTTTTTT. Translating gives CATKTDTTNEKLFF.

The chain employs TRBV4-3 and TRBJ2-2; 8 positions match TRBD1. This CDR3 spans 16 amino acids. Unmatched junction bases numbered 10, after V lost 3 bases and J lost 7 bases. The germline CDR1 and CDR2 sequences are LGHNA and YSLEER. DNA for the CDR3: TGCGCCAGCAGCCAGGCCGGGACAGGAATTAGCGGGGAGCTGTTTTTT. Its protein product is CASSQAGTGISGELFF.

The J gene is TRBJ1-2, the V gene TRBV28; tentatively, D is TRBD1 (6 bases). Germline V gives CDR1 MDHEN, CDR2 SYDVKM. The V end lost 5 bases, the J end lost 5 bases, and 21 bases lay between the germline ends. The CDR3 is 16 residues long. This CDR3 is CASSNPAGGGWYGYTF. CDR3 DNA: TGTGCCAGCAGTAACCCCGCGGGGGGCGGGTGGTATGGCTACACCTTC.

The V gene is TRBV5-6, the J gene TRBJ2-1; TRBD1 aligns across 8 bases. Germline V gene sequence: CDR1 SGHDT, CDR2 YYEEEE. Trimming took 0 bases from V and 7 from J; bases not matched to a gene: 9. This CDR3 is 16 amino acids long. The CDR3 DNA is TGTGCCAGCAGCTTGGTCGACAGGGGCGCCAAGAATGAGCAGTTCTTC. Translating gives CASSLVDRGAKNEQFF.

This chain uses TRBV4-2 with TRBJ2-2, with 8 positions matching TRBD1. The ends lost 4 bases at V and 3 bases at J; junction bases unmatched: 4. Germline CDR1 LGHNA, CDR2 YNFKEQ. The length of the CDR3 is 15 residues. The CDR3 loop is CASSLTGADTGELFF. The DNA of the CDR3 is TGTGCCAGCAGCCTGACAGGGGCCGACACCGGGGAGCTGTTTTTT.

This rearrangement joins TRBV12-5 to TRBJ2-4; 9 bases match TRBD1. V lost 6 bases to trimming and J lost 0 bases; unmatched junction nucleotides: 9. The CDR3 loop spans 17 amino acids. CDR1 and CDR2 from the germline V gene are LGHNT and FRNRAP. The DNA for the CDR3 is TGTGCTAGTGGACTAGACAGGGGGGTCATAGCCAAAAACATTCAGTACTTC. Protein sequence: CASGLDRGVIAKNIQYF.